This T cell receptor (beta chain) was profiled in a study of blood T cell repertoires in COVID-19. Study information: PBMCs, B-cell-depleted T cells, or T cells provided the cDNA or gDNA that made up the material.

This clone was seen a handful of times. In the original analysis: Estimated nucleated cell counts came from reference gene primer amplification. The table came from immunoSEQ multiplex PCR; TCRdb's copy has only in-frame clones and leaves some out. V, J and clone size reflect that table, while D and trimming were determined from the DNA. Here the sample spans tens of thousands of clones, roughly 80% being singletons. With 1 base removed from V and 4 bases from J, the gap between germline ends came to 5 bases. This CDR3 contains 13 residues. Germline values: CDR1 SGHDN, CDR2 FVKESK. The source of this sequence is a woman aged 60-75 years with acute or convalescent COVID-19. The source material was peripheral blood. V usage is TRBV14 and J usage is TRBJ1-5, with D unresolved. The CDR3 coding sequence is TGTGCCAGCAGCCAAGCGGGAAATCAGCCCCAGCATTTT. Protein product: CASSQAGNQPQHF.